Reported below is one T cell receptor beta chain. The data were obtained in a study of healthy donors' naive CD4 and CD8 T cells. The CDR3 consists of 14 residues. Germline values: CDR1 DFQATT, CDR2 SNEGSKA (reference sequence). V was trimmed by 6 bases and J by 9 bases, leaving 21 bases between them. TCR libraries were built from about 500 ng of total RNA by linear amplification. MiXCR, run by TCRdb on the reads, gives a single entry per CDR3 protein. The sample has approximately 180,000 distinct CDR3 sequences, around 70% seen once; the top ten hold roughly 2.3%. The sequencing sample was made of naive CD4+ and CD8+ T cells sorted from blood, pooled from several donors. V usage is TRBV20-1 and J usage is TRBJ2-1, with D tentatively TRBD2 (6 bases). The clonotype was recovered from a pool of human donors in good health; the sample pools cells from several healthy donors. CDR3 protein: CSATASGLSAEQFF. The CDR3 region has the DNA TGCAGTGCCACAGCGAGTGGACTATCCGCTGAGCAGTTCTTC.